The T cell receptor beta chain under discussion was sequenced for a study of T cells in Graves' hyperthyroidism and ophthalmopathy. The CDR3 is made up of 13 amino acids. The germline V gene has CDR1 DFQATT and CDR2 SNEGSKA (reference sequence). V was clipped by 1 base and J by 9 bases, with 14 bases between them. This clonotype was picked up many times. Amplified TCR beta CDR3 regions came from RNA transcripts. Primed by the HTBI set, a first-round RT-PCR was run on the TCR CDR3. Via MiXCR, TCRdb re-called the multiplex PCR reads, giving one row per CDR3 protein. The sample lists more than 250,000 distinct CDR3 sequences; over 12% were seen once.

The V call is TRBV20-1, the J call TRBJ2-3; D ambiguous. The TCR sequence derives from a woman aged 45-65 years with Graves' hyperthyroidism that later progressed to Graves' ophthalmopathy. Material for sequencing was blood. This CDR3 is CSARGRRRVTQYF. In nucleotides, the CDR3 is TGCAGTGCTAGAGGCCGTAGACGGGTAACGCAGTATTTT.